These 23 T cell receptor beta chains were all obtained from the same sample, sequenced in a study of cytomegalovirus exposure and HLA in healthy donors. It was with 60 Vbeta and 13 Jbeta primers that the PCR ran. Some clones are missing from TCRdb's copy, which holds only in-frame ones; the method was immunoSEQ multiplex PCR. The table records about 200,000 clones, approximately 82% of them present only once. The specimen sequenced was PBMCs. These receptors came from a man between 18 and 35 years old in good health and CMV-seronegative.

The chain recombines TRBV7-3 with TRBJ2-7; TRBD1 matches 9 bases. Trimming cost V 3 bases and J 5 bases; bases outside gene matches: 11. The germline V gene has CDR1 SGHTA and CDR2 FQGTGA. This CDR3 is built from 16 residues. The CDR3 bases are TGTGCCAGCAGCTTTTCCGCTCCGGGACAGGGCCACGAGCAGTACTTC. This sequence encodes CASSFSAPGQGHEQYF.

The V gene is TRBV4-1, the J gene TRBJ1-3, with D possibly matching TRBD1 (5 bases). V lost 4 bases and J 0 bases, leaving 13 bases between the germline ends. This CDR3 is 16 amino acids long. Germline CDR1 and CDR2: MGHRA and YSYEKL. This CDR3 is CASSPGLRSSGNTIYF. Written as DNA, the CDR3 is TGCGCCAGCAGCCCGGGACTACGGAGCTCTGGAAACACCATATATTTT.

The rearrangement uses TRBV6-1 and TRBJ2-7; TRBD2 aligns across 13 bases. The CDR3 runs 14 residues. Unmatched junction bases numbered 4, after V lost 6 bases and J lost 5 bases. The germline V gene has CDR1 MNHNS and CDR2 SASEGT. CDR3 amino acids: CASSPGTSGNEQYF. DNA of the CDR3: TGTGCCAGCAGCCCAGGGACTAGCGGGAACGAGCAGTACTTC.

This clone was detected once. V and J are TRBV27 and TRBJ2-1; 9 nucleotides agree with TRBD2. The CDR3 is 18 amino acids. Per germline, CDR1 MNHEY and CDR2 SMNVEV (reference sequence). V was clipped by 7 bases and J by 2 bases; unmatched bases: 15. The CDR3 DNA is TGTGCCAGCACCGGAACCCCAGGGAGCGGGAGGACCTACAATGAGCAGTTCTTC. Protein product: CASTGTPGSGRTYNEQFF.

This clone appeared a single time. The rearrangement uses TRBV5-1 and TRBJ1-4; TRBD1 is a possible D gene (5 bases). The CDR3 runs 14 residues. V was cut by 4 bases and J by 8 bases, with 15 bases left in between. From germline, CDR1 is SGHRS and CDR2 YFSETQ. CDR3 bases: TGCGCCAGCAGCCGAGATGGACAAGGGGAAAAACTGTTTTTT. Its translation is CASSRDGQGEKLFF.

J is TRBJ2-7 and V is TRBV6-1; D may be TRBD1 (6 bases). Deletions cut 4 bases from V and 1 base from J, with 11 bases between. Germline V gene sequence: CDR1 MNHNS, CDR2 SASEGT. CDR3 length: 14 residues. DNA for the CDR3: TGTGCCAGCAGTGTGGGGACATTATCCTACGAGCAGTACTTC. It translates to CASSVGTLSYEQYF.

In nucleotides, the CDR3 is TGCGCCAGCGCCCCCTACGCAGGGGGCACAGCTTATTCACCCCTCCACTTT. Translation: CASAPYAGGTAYSPLHF. V usage is TRBV5-1 and J usage is TRBJ1-6; 8 nucleotides agree with TRBD1. CDR1 is SGHRS and CDR2 is YFSETQ in the germline V gene. The CDR3 consists of 17 residues. With V trimmed by 7 bases and J by 8 bases, 17 bases remained unmatched.

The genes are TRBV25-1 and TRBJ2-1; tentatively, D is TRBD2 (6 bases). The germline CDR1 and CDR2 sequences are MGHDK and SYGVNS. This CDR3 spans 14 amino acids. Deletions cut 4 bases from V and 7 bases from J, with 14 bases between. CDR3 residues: CASSGQGRGNEQFF. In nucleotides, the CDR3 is TGTGCCAGCAGTGGGCAAGGGCGGGGTAATGAGCAGTTCTTC.

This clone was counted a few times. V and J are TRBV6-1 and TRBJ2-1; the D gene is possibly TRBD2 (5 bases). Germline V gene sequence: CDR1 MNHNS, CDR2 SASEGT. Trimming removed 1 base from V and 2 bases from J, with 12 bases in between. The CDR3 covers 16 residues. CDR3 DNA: TGTGCCAGCAGTGAAGTTATAGGAGGAGCCTACAATGAGCAGTTCTTC. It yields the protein CASSEVIGGAYNEQFF.

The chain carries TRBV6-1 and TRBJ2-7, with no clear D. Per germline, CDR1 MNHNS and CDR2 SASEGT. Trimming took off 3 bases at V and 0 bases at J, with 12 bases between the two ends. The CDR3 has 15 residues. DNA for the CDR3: TGTGCCAGCAGTGACGCTGGCAGACTCTCCTACGAGCAGTACTTC. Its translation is CASSDAGRLSYEQYF.

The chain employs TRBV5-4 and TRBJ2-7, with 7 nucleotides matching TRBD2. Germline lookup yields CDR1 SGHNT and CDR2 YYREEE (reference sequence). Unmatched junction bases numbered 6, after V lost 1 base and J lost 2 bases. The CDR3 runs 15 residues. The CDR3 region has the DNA TGTGCCAGCAGCTTGACTAGCGTGAGAGCCTACGAGCAGTACTTC. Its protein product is CASSLTSVRAYEQYF.

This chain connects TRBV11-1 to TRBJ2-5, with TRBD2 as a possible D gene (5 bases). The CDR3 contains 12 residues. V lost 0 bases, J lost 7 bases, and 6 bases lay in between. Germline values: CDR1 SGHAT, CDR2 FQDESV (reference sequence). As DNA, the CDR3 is TGTGCCAGCAGCTTAGCGGCGGGGACCCAGTACTTC. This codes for CASSLAAGTQYF. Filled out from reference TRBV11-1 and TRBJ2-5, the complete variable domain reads EAEVAQSPRYKITEKSQAVAFWCDPISGHATLYWYRQILGQGPELLVQFQDESVVDDSQLPKDRFSAERLKGVDSTLKIQPAELGDSAMYLCASSLAAGTQYFGPGTRLLVL.

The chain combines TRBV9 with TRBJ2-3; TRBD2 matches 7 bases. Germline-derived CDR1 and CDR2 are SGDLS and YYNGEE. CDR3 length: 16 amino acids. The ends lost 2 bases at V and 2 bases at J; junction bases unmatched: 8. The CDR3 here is CASSVRGRMNTDTQYF. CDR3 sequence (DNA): TGTGCCAGCAGCGTTCGCGGGAGAATGAACACAGATACGCAGTATTTT.

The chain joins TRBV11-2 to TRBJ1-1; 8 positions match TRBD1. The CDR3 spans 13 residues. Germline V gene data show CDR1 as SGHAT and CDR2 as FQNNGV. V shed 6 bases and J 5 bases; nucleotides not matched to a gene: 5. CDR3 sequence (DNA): TGTGCCAGCAGTAGTGACAGGGGAACTGAAGCTTTCTTT. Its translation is CASSSDRGTEAFF. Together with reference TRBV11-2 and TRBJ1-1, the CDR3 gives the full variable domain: EAGVAQSPRYKIIEKRQSVAFWCNPISGHATLYWYQQILGQGPKLLIQFQNNGVVDDSQLPKDRFSAERLKGVDSTLKIQPAKLEDSAVYLCASSSDRGTEAFFGQGTRLTVV.

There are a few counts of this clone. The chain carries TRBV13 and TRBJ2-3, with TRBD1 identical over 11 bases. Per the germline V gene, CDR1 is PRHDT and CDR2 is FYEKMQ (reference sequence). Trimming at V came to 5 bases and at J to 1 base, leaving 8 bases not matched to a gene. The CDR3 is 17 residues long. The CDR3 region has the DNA TGTGCCAGCAGCGCTAAAAGGGGACAGGGGGGCACAGATACGCAGTATTTT. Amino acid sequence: CASSAKRGQGGTDTQYF.

CDR3 loop: CASSSLPGFSYEQYF. CDR3 coding DNA: TGCGCCAGCAGCTCCCTCCCGGGGTTTAGCTACGAGCAGTACTTC. The chain combines TRBV5-1 with TRBJ2-7; the D gene is possibly TRBD2 (5 bases). Germline V gene sequence: CDR1 SGHRS, CDR2 YFSETQ. This CDR3 has 15 residues. V was shortened by 3 bases and J by 3 bases, with 16 bases between the two germline ends.

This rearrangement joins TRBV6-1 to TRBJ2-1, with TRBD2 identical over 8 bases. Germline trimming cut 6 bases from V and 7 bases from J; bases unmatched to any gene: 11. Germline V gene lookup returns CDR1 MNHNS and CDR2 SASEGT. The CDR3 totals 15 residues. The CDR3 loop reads CASRGREGGKNEQFF. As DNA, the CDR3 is TGTGCCAGCAGGGGACGGGAGGGCGGGAAAAATGAGCAGTTCTTC.

The CDR3 here is CASSVSASTDTQYF. The CDR3, as DNA: TGTGCCAGCAGCGTAAGCGCGTCCACAGATACGCAGTATTTT. This chain connects TRBV5-4 to TRBJ2-3, with D hard to call. CDR1 and CDR2 from the germline V gene are SGHNT and YYREEE (reference sequence). The CDR3 totals 14 residues. Trimming took 4 bases from V and 2 from J, leaving 11 bases between them.

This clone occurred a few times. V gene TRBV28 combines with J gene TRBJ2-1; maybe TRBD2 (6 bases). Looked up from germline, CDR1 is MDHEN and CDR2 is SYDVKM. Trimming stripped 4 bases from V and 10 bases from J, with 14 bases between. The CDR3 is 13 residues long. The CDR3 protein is CASSWGGIGEQFF. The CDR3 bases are TGTGCCAGCAGTTGGGGCGGGATCGGGGAGCAGTTCTTC.

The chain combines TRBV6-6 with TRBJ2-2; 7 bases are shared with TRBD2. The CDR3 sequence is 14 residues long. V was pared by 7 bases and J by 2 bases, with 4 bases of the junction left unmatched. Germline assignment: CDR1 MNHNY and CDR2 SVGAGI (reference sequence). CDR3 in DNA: TGTGCCAGCACCCGCGGGAGTAACACCGGGGAGCTGTTTTTT. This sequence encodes CASTRGSNTGELFF.

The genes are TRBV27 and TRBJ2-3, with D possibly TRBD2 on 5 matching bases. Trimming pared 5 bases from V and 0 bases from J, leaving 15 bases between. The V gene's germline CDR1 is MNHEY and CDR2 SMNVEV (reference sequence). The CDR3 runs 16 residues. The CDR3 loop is CASSPRGLRSTDTQYF. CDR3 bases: TGTGCCAGCAGTCCGCGAGGACTCCGTAGCACAGATACGCAGTATTTT.

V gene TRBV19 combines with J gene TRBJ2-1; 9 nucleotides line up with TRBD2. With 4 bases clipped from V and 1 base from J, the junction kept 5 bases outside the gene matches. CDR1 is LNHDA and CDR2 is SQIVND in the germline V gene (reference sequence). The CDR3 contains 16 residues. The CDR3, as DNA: TGTGCCAGTAGTACGCGGGAGGGAGGGTCCTACAATGAGCAGTTCTTC. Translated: CASSTREGGSYNEQFF.

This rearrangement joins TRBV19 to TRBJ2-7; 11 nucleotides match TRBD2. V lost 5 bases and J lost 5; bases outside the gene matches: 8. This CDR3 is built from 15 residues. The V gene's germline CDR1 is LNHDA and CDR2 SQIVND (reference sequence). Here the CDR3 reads CASSPLAGATHEQYF. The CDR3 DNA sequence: TGTGCCAGTAGTCCACTAGCGGGAGCTACCCACGAGCAGTACTTC.